The entry that follows covers one T cell receptor beta chain sequence. Its target is unknown. The data belong to a study of spatial heterogeneity in lung cancer. Per germline, CDR1 KGHSH and CDR2 LQKENI. V lost 5 bases and J lost 3; bases outside the gene matches: 2. The CDR3 extends over 13 amino acids. General study findings and limits: At resection, ubiquitous expanded tumor TCRs appeared in blood more than at follow-up.

Carried by each TCR cDNA molecule was a unique molecular identifier. One entry per CDR3 protein results from TCRdb running MiXCR on the 5' RACE reads. Among about 75,000 distinct CDR3 sequences listed, 10% to 15% were seen once. As for time point: sample taken at primary tumor resection. Unsorted whole RNA samples from tumor, nontumor lung or frozen PBMC were sequenced. The approximately 78 donors had untreated early-stage non-small cell lung cancer. The material was PBMCs, obtained at surgery. The V gene is TRBV18, the J gene TRBJ1-1; 8 bases are shared with TRBD1. The TCR originated in a male donor with early-stage non-small cell lung cancer. The CDR3 here is CASSTTGDTEAFF. DNA of the CDR3: TGTGCCAGCTCAACGACAGGGGACACTGAAGCTTTCTTT.